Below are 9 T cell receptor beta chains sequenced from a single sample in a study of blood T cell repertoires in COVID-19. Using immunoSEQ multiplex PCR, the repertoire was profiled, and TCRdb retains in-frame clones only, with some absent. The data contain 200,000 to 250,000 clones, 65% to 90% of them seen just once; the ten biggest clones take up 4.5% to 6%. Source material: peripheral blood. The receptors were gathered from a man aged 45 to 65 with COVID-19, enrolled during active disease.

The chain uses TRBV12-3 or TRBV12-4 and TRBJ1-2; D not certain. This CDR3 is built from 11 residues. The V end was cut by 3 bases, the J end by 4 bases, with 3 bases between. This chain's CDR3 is CASSFSYGYTF. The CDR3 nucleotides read TGTGCCAGCAGTTTTAGCTATGGCTACACCTTC.

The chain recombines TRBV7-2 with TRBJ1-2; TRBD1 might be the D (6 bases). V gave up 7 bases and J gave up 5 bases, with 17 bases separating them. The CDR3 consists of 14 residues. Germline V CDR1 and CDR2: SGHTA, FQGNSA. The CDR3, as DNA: TGTGCCAGCACTTTTCAGGGGTCTAGTTATGGCTACACCTTC. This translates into CASTFQGSSYGYTF.

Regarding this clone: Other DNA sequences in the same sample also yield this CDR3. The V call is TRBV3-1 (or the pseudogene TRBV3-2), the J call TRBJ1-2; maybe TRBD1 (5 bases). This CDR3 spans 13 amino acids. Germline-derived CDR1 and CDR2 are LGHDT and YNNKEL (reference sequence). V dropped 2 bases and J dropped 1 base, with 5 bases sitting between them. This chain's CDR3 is CASSQQGNYGYTF. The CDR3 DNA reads TGTGCCAGCAGCCAACAGGGTAACTATGGCTACACCTTC.

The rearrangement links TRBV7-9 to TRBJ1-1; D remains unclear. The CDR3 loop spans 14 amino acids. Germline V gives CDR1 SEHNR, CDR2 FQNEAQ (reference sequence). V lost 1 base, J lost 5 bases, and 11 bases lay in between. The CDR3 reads CASSLDPGGTEAFF. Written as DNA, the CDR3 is TGTGCCAGCAGCTTAGATCCGGGAGGGACTGAAGCTTTCTTT.

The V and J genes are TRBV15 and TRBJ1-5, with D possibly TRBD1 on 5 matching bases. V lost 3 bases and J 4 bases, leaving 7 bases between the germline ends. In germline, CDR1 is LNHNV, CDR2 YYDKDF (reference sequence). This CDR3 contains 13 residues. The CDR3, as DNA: TGTGCCACCAGCAGTCGACAGAATCAGCCCCAGCATTTT. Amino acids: CATSSRQNQPQHF.

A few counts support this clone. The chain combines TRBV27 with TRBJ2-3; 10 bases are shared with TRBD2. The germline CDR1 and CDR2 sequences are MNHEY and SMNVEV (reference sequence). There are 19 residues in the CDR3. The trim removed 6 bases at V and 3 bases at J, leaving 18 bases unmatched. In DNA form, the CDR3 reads TGTGCCAGCAGGGCTTTTGGGTATGGTAGCGGGGGGTTTACAGATACGCAGTATTTT. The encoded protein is CASRAFGYGSGGFTDTQYF.

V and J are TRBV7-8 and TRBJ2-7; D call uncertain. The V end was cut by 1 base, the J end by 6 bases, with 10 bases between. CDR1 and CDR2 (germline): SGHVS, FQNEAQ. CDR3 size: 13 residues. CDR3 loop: CASSLDLSGEQYF. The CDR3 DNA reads TGTGCCAGCAGCTTAGACTTATCGGGCGAGCAGTACTTC. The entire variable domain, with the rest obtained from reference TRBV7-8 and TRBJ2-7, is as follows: GAGVSQSPRYKVAKRGQDVALRCDPISGHVSLFWYQQALGQGPEFLTYFQNEAQLDKSGLPSDRFFAERPEGSVSTLKIQRTQQEDSAVYLCASSLDLSGEQYFGPGTRLTVT.

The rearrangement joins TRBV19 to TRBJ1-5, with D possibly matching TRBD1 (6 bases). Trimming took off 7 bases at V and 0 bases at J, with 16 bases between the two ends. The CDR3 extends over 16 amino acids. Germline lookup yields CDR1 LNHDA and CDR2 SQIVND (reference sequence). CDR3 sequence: CASKGRQVDSNQPQHF. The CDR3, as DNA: TGTGCCAGTAAAGGGAGACAGGTAGATAGCAATCAGCCCCAGCATTTT.

CDR3 coding DNA: TGCGCCAGCAGCCAAGCTGCACCGACGGGAGGGAATGAGCAGTTCTTC. Its translation is CASSQAAPTGGNEQFF. The V and J genes are TRBV4-1 and TRBJ2-1, with TRBD2 identical over 8 bases. Germline V gene data show CDR1 as MGHRA and CDR2 as YSYEKL. Trimming at V came to 1 base and at J to 7 bases, leaving 9 bases not matched to a gene. There are 16 residues in the CDR3.